This T cell receptor beta chain was identified during a study of CD8 T cells in Susac syndrome. Random hexamers were used to reverse transcribe the RNA input (roughly 0.5 to 1 ug). TCRdb redid the calling of the immunoSEQ multiplex PCR reads with MiXCR, one entry per CDR3 protein. The sample lists approximately 83,000 distinct CDR3 sequences; nearly 95% were seen once. About this clonotype: Its antigen is currently unknown.

Study results and caveats: Clonal expansion of CD8+ cells in Susac peaked in TEMRA cells (and in active patients).

The source is a human donor with Susac syndrome. Material for sequencing was CD8+ T cells from PBMCs.

The CDR3 protein is CAWSVGLGLYEQYF. The CDR3 DNA reads TGTGCCTGGAGTGTAGGGCTAGGCTTGTACGAGCAGTACTTC. The V gene is TRBV30, the J gene TRBJ2-7; no clear D. The CDR3 loop spans 14 amino acids. The V and J ends lost 0 bases and 4 bases respectively, with 13 bases between them. The germline gives CDR1 GTSNPN, CDR2 SVGIG (reference sequence).